This T cell receptor beta chain stems from a study of T-cell reconstitution after alpha-beta-depleted transplantation in children. General study findings and limits: Reported findings indicate that, about two months after transplant, alpha-beta T cells came from several hundred expanded clones, which were derived from non-depleted graft cells.

The CDR3 is 13 residues long. Germline V gives CDR1 SEHNR, CDR2 FQNEAQ (reference sequence). V was trimmed by 2 bases and J by 2 bases, leaving 7 bases between them. This clonotype was found a few times. Its cognate antigen is unknown. Unique molecular identifiers were used to barcode this TCRbeta library. TCRdb ran MiXCR on the PCR reads and lists one entry per CDR3 protein. The repertoire includes about 980,000 distinct CDR3 sequences, roughly 29% of them detected once, and roughly 31% sits in the top ten. The TCR originated in a boy under two years old who had a stem cell transplant for SCID, so the T cells may come from the graft donor. The material was PBMCs, mostly from graft donor cells, obtained 360 days after TCRalphabeta/CD19-depleted stem cell transplant. The chain combines TRBV7-9 with TRBJ2-7; D is ambiguous. The CDR3 loop reads CASSLNLAYEQYF. Here the CDR3 DNA reads TGTGCCAGCAGCTTAAATCTGGCCTACGAGCAGTACTTC.